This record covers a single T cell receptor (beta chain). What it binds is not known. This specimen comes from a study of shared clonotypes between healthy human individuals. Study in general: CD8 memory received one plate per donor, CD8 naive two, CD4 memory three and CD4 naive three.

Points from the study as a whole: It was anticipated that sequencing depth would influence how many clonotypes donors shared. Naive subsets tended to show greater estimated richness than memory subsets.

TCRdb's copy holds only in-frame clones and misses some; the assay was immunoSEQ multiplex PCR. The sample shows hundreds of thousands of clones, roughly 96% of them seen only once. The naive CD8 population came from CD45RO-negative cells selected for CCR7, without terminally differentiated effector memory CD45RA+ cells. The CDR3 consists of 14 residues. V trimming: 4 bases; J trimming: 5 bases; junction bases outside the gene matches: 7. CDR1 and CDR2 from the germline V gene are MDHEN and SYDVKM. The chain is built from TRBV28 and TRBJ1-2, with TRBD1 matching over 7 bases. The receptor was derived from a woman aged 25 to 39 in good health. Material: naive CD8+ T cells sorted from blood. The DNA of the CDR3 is TGTGCCAGCAGTTCAAACAGGGGCCCGTATGGCTACACCTTC. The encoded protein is CASSSNRGPYGYTF.